Sequencing of this TCR beta chain was carried out in a study of response to subunit inactivated influenza vaccine. Study-level results: Every seasonal influenza vaccination brings in few new T cells, the authors suggested.

Germline values: CDR1 DFQATT, CDR2 SNEGSKA (reference sequence). Trimming removed 3 bases at V and 2 bases at J, with 18 bases between. This CDR3 has 16 residues. TCRdb redid the calling of the RT-PCR reads with MiXCR, one entry per CDR3 protein. The sample contains roughly 500,000 distinct CDR3 sequences, approximately 17% of which appear only once. On this clonotype itself: Antigen unknown.

The V call is TRBV20-1, the J call TRBJ2-3, with D possibly TRBD2 on 6 matching bases. This sample comprised CD4+ T cells sorted from PBMCs, obtained less than 25 months after vaccination. This TCR derives from a man between 50 and 75 years old who received an inactivated influenza vaccine. The CDR3 DNA follows: TGCAGTGCTAGGCCCCGAAGTAGCGGTTCCACAGATACGCAGTATTTT. This translates into CSARPRSSGSTDTQYF.